This passage covers 11 T cell receptor beta chains from one sample sequenced in a study of spatial heterogeneity in lung cancer. TCRdb recomputed calls from the 5' RACE reads with MiXCR, one row per CDR3 protein. The sample has 95,000 or so distinct CDR3 sequences, roughly 9.5% seen once. Time point denoted: sample taken at primary tumor resection. No cells were sorted before sequencing. The whole RNA sequenced was extracted from tumor, nontumor lung or frozen PBMC. The source was PBMCs, collected at surgery. The receptors originated from a male donor with early-stage non-small cell lung cancer.

For the CDR3, the DNA is TGTGCCAGTAGATCAGGAGAGGTTGGTGAAAAACTGTTTTTT. It specifies CASRSGEVGEKLFF. This chain connects TRBV19 to TRBJ1-4; D remains ambiguous. The CDR3 consists of 14 residues. Per the germline V gene, CDR1 is LNHDA and CDR2 is SQIVND (reference sequence). V was cut by 6 bases and J by 7 bases, with 15 bases left in between.

This clonotype has a handful of counts. The chain recombines TRBV10-3 with TRBJ2-5; 12 bases are a match to TRBD2. Germline V lookup: CDR1 ENHRY, CDR2 SYGVKD. The CDR3 loop spans 15 amino acids. V lost 6 bases, J lost 5 bases, and 7 bases stayed unmatched. CDR3 sequence: CAISAGLAGQETQYF. In nucleotides, the CDR3 is TGTGCCATCAGCGCTGGACTAGCGGGGCAGGAGACCCAGTACTTC.

This clonotype occurred many times. The DNA of the CDR3 is TGCAGCGCCGCAGACAGCGGCTTGAACACTGAAGCTTTCTTT. Its protein is CSAADSGLNTEAFF. The V and J genes are TRBV29-1 and TRBJ1-1; weak D call: TRBD1 (5 bases). The ends were cut back, 7 bases at V and 0 bases at J, with 15 bases in the middle. The CDR3 is 14 amino acids. Per the germline V gene, CDR1 is SQVTM and CDR2 is ANQGSEA.

This clonotype showed up many times. V gene TRBV18 combines with J gene TRBJ2-1, with D unclear. The CDR3 is 15 amino acids. Germline-derived CDR1 and CDR2 are KGHSH and LQKENI. The V end was cut by 4 bases, the J end by 7 bases, with 17 bases between. This chain's CDR3 is CASSLDLQRMNEQFF. In DNA, the CDR3 is TGTGCCAGCTCACTCGATTTACAGCGAATGAATGAGCAGTTCTTC.

This clonotype appeared many times. The CDR3 end shows no conserved phenylalanine or tryptophan, and so a read error is likely. The DNA is omitted, as the CDR3 cannot be located on it reliably, and the CDR3 follows TCRdb's listing. The chain links TRBV27 to TRBJ2-1; whether TRBD1, the table's D call, matches the DNA was not checked. The CDR3 adds up to 10 amino acids, both ends counted. Germline V lookup: CDR1 MNHEY, CDR2 SMNVEV (reference sequence). CDR3 residues: CASIFWDRGN.

The rearrangement links TRBV3-1 to TRBJ1-1; D unclear. Germline CDR1 is LGHDT and CDR2 is YNNKEL (reference sequence). The CDR3 length is 12 residues. V was clipped by 6 bases and J by 5 bases, with 10 bases between them. CDR3 sequence reads: CASSRRGTEAFF. The CDR3 coding sequence is TGTGCCAGCAGTCGACGCGGTACTGAAGCTTTCTTT.

This clonotype was counted at least ten times. The chain is built from TRBV11-3 and TRBJ2-1, with 7 bases fitting TRBD1. The length of the CDR3 is 15 residues. Germline CDR1 is SGHNT and CDR2 is YENEEA. J lost 2 bases, V lost 5 bases, and 6 bases had no gene match. The CDR3 DNA reads as TGTGCCAGCAGCCCTAGACAGGGTACCTACAATGAGCAGTTCTTC. Protein product: CASSPRQGTYNEQFF.

This rearrangement joins TRBV5-1 to TRBJ2-7; maybe TRBD2 (5 bases). Germline V CDR1 and CDR2: SGHRS, YFSETQ. V lost 4 bases and J 0 bases, leaving 8 bases between the germline ends. This CDR3 region has 13 residues. DNA of the CDR3: TGCGCCAGCAGCCGAGGGTACTCCTACGAGCAGTACTTC. This gives the protein CASSRGYSYEQYF. Full variable domain (missing parts from reference TRBV5-1 and TRBJ2-7): KAGVTQTPRYLIKTRGQQVTLSCSPISGHRSVSWYQQTPGQGLQFLFEYFSETQRNKGNFPGRFSGRQFSNSRSEMNVSTLELGDSALYLCASSRGYSYEQYFGPGTRLTVT.

This clonotype was recorded at least ten times. The V gene is TRBV20-1, the J gene TRBJ1-2; perhaps TRBD1 as D (6 bases). In germline, CDR1 is DFQATT, CDR2 SNEGSKA (reference sequence). The CDR3 loop spans 14 amino acids. V was trimmed by 1 base and J by 4 bases, leaving 13 bases between them. The CDR3 loop is CSARGRGSTYGYTF. The CDR3 DNA follows: TGCAGTGCTAGAGGCAGGGGATCCACCTATGGCTACACCTTC.

This chain connects TRBV6-1 to TRBJ1-5, with D hard to call. Germline CDR1 MNHNS, CDR2 SASEGT. V was trimmed by 6 bases and J by 3 bases, leaving 6 bases between them. The CDR3 has 12 amino acids. CDR3 region: CASRSSNQPQHF. The CDR3 DNA is TGTGCCAGCAGGAGCTCCAATCAGCCCCAGCATTTT.

This clonotype was counted many times. The chain is built from TRBV7-2 and TRBJ2-4, with 7 bases identical to TRBD1. There are 19 residues in the CDR3. The trim removed 2 bases at V and 1 base at J, leaving 14 bases unmatched. Germline CDR1 SGHTA, CDR2 FQGNSA. The CDR3 sequence is CASSLPTGWSIRAKNIQYF. The CDR3 DNA reads TGTGCCAGCAGCTTACCGACAGGGTGGTCGATTAGGGCCAAAAACATTCAGTACTTC. The full variable domain, rest sourced from reference TRBV7-2 and TRBJ2-4, is GAGVSQSPSNKVTEKGKDVELRCDPISGHTALYWYRQSLGQGLEFLIYFQGNSAPDKSGLPSDRFSAERTGGSVSTLTIQRTQQEDSAVYLCASSLPTGWSIRAKNIQYFGAGTRLSVL.